One sample yielded the 9 T cell receptor beta chains listed below, sequenced in a study of shared clonotypes between healthy human individuals. TCRdb's table, derived via immunoSEQ multiplex PCR, lists solely in-frame clones and lacks some. The data contain about 490,000 clones, 76% of them singletons. Sequencing used PBMCs. The receptors were gathered from a woman between 35 and 50 years old in good health. Some clones in this sample may be carry-over from other donors' samples.

This chain connects TRBV28 to TRBJ2-7; tentatively, D is TRBD1 (5 bases). This CDR3 spans 16 amino acids. Germline V gene data show CDR1 as MDHEN and CDR2 as SYDVKM. The V end was cut by 5 bases, the J end by 0 bases, with 17 bases between. CDR3 in DNA: TGTGCCAGCAGTCCCCTTACAGGCCTAAGCTCCTACGAGCAGTACTTC. Translation: CASSPLTGLSSYEQYF.

CDR3 residues: CASSQRSRRGGTDTQYF. The DNA of the CDR3 is TGTGCCAGCAGCCAAAGGTCTCGGCGGGGAGGAACAGATACGCAGTATTTT. The chain joins TRBV4-2 to TRBJ2-3; D may be TRBD2 (6 bases). CDR1 and CDR2 (germline): LGHNA, YNFKEQ. Trimming removed 2 bases from V and 3 bases from J, with 18 bases in between. CDR3 length equals 17 residues.

As to this clone: A single base separates this from a much larger clone, so it may be a read error. The chain is built from TRBV9 and TRBJ2-7, with TRBD2 as a possible D gene (7 bases). The CDR3 sequence is 15 residues long. Germline V gives CDR1 SGDLS, CDR2 YYNGEE. V lost 6 bases to trimming and J lost 6 bases, with 22 bases between them. The CDR3 nucleotides are TGTGCCAGCAACGTCGGGGGGCTGCAGGGCGGCGAGCAGTACTTC. Translated: CASNVGGLQGGEQYF.

This chain links TRBV4-1 with TRBJ2-1; D gene ambiguous. The V gene's germline CDR1 is MGHRA and CDR2 YSYEKL. The CDR3 loop spans 17 amino acids. Trimming shortened V by 1 base and J by 4 bases, and 17 bases separated the two germline ends. CDR3 protein: CASSQAFSPAGYNEQFF. In DNA, the CDR3 is TGCGCCAGCAGCCAAGCTTTTTCCCCAGCAGGATACAATGAGCAGTTCTTC.

V gene TRBV5-4 combines with J gene TRBJ2-1; TRBD2 agrees at 9 bases. The J segment lost 0 bases and the V segment lost 4 bases, leaving 5 bases of the junction unmatched. The CDR3 spans 16 residues. CDR1 and CDR2 from the germline V gene are SGHNT and YYREEE (reference sequence). The CDR3, as DNA: TGTGCCAGCAGCGCTAGCGGGGCGAGCTCCTACAATGAGCAGTTCTTC. It encodes CASSASGASSYNEQFF.

This clone has only one observation. V and J are TRBV6-5 and TRBJ1-4, with 11 bases fitting TRBD1. Germline V gene data show CDR1 as MNHEY and CDR2 as SVGAGI. The CDR3 runs to 15 residues. The V gene end was trimmed by 2 bases and the J gene end by 8 bases; junction bases not matched to a gene: 4. CDR3: CASSYTGTGGEKLFF. The CDR3 bases are TGTGCCAGCAGTTACACCGGGACAGGGGGGGAAAAACTGTTTTTT.

V and J are TRBV28 and TRBJ2-3; 7 bases are shared with TRBD2. The V and J ends lost 3 bases and 1 base, in that order; junction bases with no gene match: 10. The CDR3 runs 17 residues. The germline gives CDR1 MDHEN, CDR2 SYDVKM. Here the CDR3 reads CASSLFAVGGGTDTQYF. For the CDR3, the DNA is TGTGCCAGCAGTTTGTTTGCGGTGGGAGGGGGCACAGATACGCAGTATTTT.

This clone was picked up one time. The chain combines TRBV6-5 with TRBJ2-7, with 8 bases aligning to TRBD2. Trimming took 0 bases from V and 4 from J; bases not matched to a gene: 8. CDR3 length: 16 amino acids. Per the germline V gene, CDR1 is MNHEY and CDR2 is SVGAGI. CDR3 sequence reads: CASSYSGREGFYEQYF. CDR3 sequence (DNA): TGTGCCAGCAGTTACTCAGGACGGGAGGGATTTTACGAGCAGTACTTC.

This clone was picked up a small number of times. The junction departs from the called germline gene at one end, perhaps through a read error. The chain recombines TRBV4-3 with TRBJ1-4; D unclear. The CDR3 loop spans 15 amino acids. Germline V gene data show CDR1 as LGHNA and CDR2 as YSLEER. The CDR3 DNA reads as TGCGCCAGCAGCCAAGACCCGGGTGTTAATGAAAAACCGTTTTTT. It encodes CASSQDPGVNEKPFF.